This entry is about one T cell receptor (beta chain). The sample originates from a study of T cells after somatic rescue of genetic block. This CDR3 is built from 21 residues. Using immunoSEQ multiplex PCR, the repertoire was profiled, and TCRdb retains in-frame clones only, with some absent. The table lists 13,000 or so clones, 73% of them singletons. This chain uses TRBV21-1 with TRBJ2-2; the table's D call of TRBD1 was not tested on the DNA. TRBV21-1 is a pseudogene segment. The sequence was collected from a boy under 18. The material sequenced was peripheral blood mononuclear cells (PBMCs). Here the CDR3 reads CASSKKGAAGTGRPRAGELFF. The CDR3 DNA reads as TGTGCCAGCAGCAAAAAGGGGGCCGCCGGGACAGGACGACCGAGGGCCGGGGAGCTGTTTTTT.